These 27 T cell receptor beta chains came from one sample sequenced in a study of blood T cell repertoires in COVID-19. Assay used: immunoSEQ multiplex PCR; TCRdb lists only in-frame clones, some missing. The profile shows approximately 90,000 clones, about four fifths of them singletons. Input material: peripheral blood. Receptor source: an elderly woman with acute or convalescent COVID-19.

V is TRBV25-1 and J is TRBJ1-1; no clear D gene. V lost 5 bases and J 1 base, leaving 11 bases between the germline ends. Germline V gives CDR1 MGHDK, CDR2 SYGVNS. There are 14 residues in the CDR3. CDR3 coding DNA: TGTGCCAGCAGTCGAAGCGTCTCGAACACTGAAGCTTTCTTT. This encodes CASSRSVSNTEAFF.

This sequence joins TRBV5-4 and TRBJ2-3; TRBD2 might be the D (6 bases). With 4 bases removed from V and 6 bases from J, the gap between germline ends came to 15 bases. This CDR3 has 14 amino acids. CDR1 and CDR2 from the germline V gene are SGHNT and YYREEE (reference sequence). This CDR3 is CASSLGTLPDTQYF. Written as DNA, the CDR3 is TGTGCCAGCAGCCTCGGGACTTTACCCGATACGCAGTATTTT.

This clone was counted once. The chain uses TRBV6-5 and TRBJ1-1, with D perhaps matching TRBD1 (5 bases). The CDR3 covers 12 residues. V lost 6 bases and J 5 bases, leaving 10 bases between the germline ends. CDR1 MNHEY and CDR2 SVGAGI come from the germline V gene. The CDR3 bases are TGTGCCAGCAGGTGGGCAGGGACTGAAGCTTTCTTT. It translates to CASRWAGTEAFF.

The chain carries TRBV6-5 and TRBJ1-3; D remains unclear. Trimming cost V 7 bases and J 0 bases, with 10 bases left between them. Germline-derived CDR1 and CDR2 are MNHEY and SVGAGI. This CDR3 is 14 amino acids long. CDR3 coding DNA: TGTGCCAGCATCGCAGAACCCTCTGGAAACACCATATATTTT. Its protein product is CASIAEPSGNTIYF.

The rearrangement links TRBV11-2 to TRBJ2-1; maybe TRBD1 (5 bases). The CDR3 sequence is 13 residues long. V shed 5 bases and J shed 8 bases, with 13 bases lying between them. CDR1 and CDR2 (germline): SGHAT, FQNNGV. DNA for the CDR3: TGTGCCAGCAGCCAAACTGTAGGGGATGAGCAGTTCTTC. Amino acid sequence: CASSQTVGDEQFF.

The table lists this clone with a count of one. The rearrangement joins TRBV2 to TRBJ2-1; TRBD2 is a possible D gene (5 bases). This CDR3 contains 11 residues. Germline-derived CDR1 and CDR2 are SNHLY and FYNNEI. V was clipped by 8 bases and J by 4 bases, with 6 bases between them. The CDR3 reads CASRLYNEQFF. The DNA of the CDR3 is TGTGCCAGCCGACTATACAATGAGCAGTTCTTC.

The chain uses TRBV5-1 and TRBJ2-7, with 7 bases identical to TRBD2. Germline CDR1 SGHRS, CDR2 YFSETQ. The CDR3 is 13 residues long. V dropped 3 bases and J dropped 6; count of bases not matched to a gene: 6. CDR3 sequence reads: CASSSGLVGEQYF. CDR3 bases: TGCGCCAGCAGCTCCGGACTAGTCGGCGAGCAGTACTTC.

The CDR3: CASRSGLAGSTDTQYF. CDR3 DNA sequence: TGTGCCAGCAGGTCGGGACTAGCGGGAAGCACAGATACGCAGTATTTT. The rearrangement links TRBV5-4 to TRBJ2-3; 13 nucleotides align to TRBD2. Per germline, CDR1 SGHNT and CDR2 YYREEE (reference sequence). Trimming at V came to 5 bases and at J to 0 bases, leaving 3 bases not matched to a gene. The CDR3 spans 16 residues.

The V gene is TRBV24-1, the J gene TRBJ2-1; 11 bases line up with TRBD2. Germline V gives CDR1 KGHDR, CDR2 SFDVKD. The CDR3 spans 15 residues. V shed 9 bases and J 8 bases; nucleotides not matched to a gene: 11. CDR3 sequence: CATQATSGRSHEQFF. The CDR3 bases are TGTGCCACCCAAGCTACTAGCGGGAGATCCCATGAGCAGTTCTTC.

V gene TRBV5-1 combines with J gene TRBJ1-2; TRBD1 agrees at 8 bases. From germline, CDR1 is SGHRS and CDR2 YFSETQ. The CDR3 covers 14 residues. V gave up 1 base and J gave up 7 bases; unmatched junction bases: 6. CDR3: CASSLTLGQGGYTF. In nucleotides, the CDR3 is TGCGCCAGCAGCTTGACCCTAGGACAGGGTGGCTACACCTTC.

The chain couples TRBV5-1 to TRBJ2-2, with D hard to call. There are 15 residues in the CDR3. Germline assignment: CDR1 SGHRS and CDR2 YFSETQ. With 4 bases removed from V and 0 bases from J, the gap between germline ends came to 10 bases. DNA of the CDR3: TGCGCCAGCAGCGAGGAGACCCCGAACACCGGGGAGCTGTTTTTT. It yields the protein CASSEETPNTGELFF. The entire variable domain, with the rest obtained from reference TRBV5-1 and TRBJ2-2, is as follows: KAGVTQTPRYLIKTRGQQVTLSCSPISGHRSVSWYQQTPGQGLQFLFEYFSETQRNKGNFPGRFSGRQFSNSRSEMNVSTLELGDSALYLCASSEETPNTGELFFGEGSRLTVL.

V and J are TRBV10-3 and TRBJ1-2, with 11 bases lining up with TRBD1. The CDR3 is 15 amino acids. With V trimmed by 6 bases and J by 8 bases, 11 bases remained unmatched. Germline assignment: CDR1 ENHRY and CDR2 SYGVKD. As DNA, the CDR3 is TGTGCCATCAGGGGGACAGGGGGGAGCCTATCAGGCTACACCTTC. Translation: CAIRGTGGSLSGYTF.

The chain couples TRBV19 to TRBJ1-5; D is possibly TRBD1 (6 bases). Trimming left V 6 bases short and J 0 bases short, with 15 bases between. Looked up from germline, CDR1 is LNHDA and CDR2 is SQIVND (reference sequence). The CDR3 covers 16 residues. Written as DNA, the CDR3 is TGTGCCAGTAGCGGACAGCCGGGGTATAGCAATCAGCCCCAGCATTTT. It specifies CASSGQPGYSNQPQHF. Complete variable domain (other parts from reference TRBV19 and TRBJ1-5): DGGITQSPKYLFRKEGQNVTLSCEQNLNHDAMYWYRQDPGQGLRLIYYSQIVNDFQKGDIAEGYSVSREKKESFPLTVTSAQKNPTAFYLCASSGQPGYSNQPQHFGDGTRLSIL.

The rearrangement links TRBV4-1 to TRBJ2-2; 7 bases are shared with TRBD2. This CDR3 comprises 15 residues. The junction had 1 base not matched to a gene; V was cut back by 3 bases and J by 0 bases. The germline gives CDR1 MGHRA, CDR2 YSYEKL. The CDR3 sequence is CASSQGTTNTGELFF. CDR3 sequence (DNA): TGCGCCAGCAGCCAGGGGACTACGAACACCGGGGAGCTGTTTTTT.

The chain employs TRBV19 and TRBJ2-2, with 11 bases aligning to TRBD2. Germline CDR1 LNHDA, CDR2 SQIVND (reference sequence). The CDR3 spans 16 residues. V shed 7 bases, J shed 2 bases, and the junction held 6 bases outside the gene matches. The CDR3 here is CASKALAGGNTGELFF. CDR3 coding DNA: TGTGCCAGTAAGGCCCTAGCGGGAGGAAACACCGGGGAGCTGTTTTTT.

V and J are TRBV7-3 and TRBJ2-5; 9 bases are shared with TRBD1. The CDR3 is made up of 14 amino acids. Germline CDR1 is SGHTA and CDR2 is FQGTGA. V dropped 6 bases and J dropped 4; count of bases not matched to a gene: 6. DNA for the CDR3: TGTGCCAGCAGTCCTACAGGGGGCGTAGAGACCCAGTACTTC. Its protein is CASSPTGGVETQYF.

CDR3 sequence: CASSSQGRWANVLTF. CDR3 in DNA: TGTGCCAGCAGCTCACAGGGGAGATGGGCCAACGTCCTGACTTTC. V is TRBV28 and J is TRBJ2-6; the match to TRBD1 covers 7 bases. With 6 bases clipped from V and 5 bases from J, the junction kept 7 bases outside the gene matches. The CDR3 consists of 15 residues. Germline CDR1 MDHEN, CDR2 SYDVKM.

This chain's CDR3 is CASSPQWDIGGSDYEQYF. CDR3 coding DNA: TGTGCCAGCAGCCCTCAATGGGATATAGGGGGATCGGACTACGAGCAGTACTTC. V and J are TRBV14 and TRBJ2-7, with D tentatively TRBD1 (6 bases). CDR3 size: 18 residues. Between the trimmed V and J ends, which lost 4 bases and 3 bases, there was a span of 25 bases. Germline V CDR1 and CDR2: SGHDN, FVKESK.

The chain recombines TRBV6-2 or TRBV6-3 with TRBJ1-1; D is ambiguous. Trimming pared 4 bases from V and 2 bases from J, leaving 11 bases between. The germline V gene encodes CDR1 MNHEY and CDR2 SVGEGT. The CDR3 has 14 residues. CDR3 protein: CASSLYTPNTEAFF. CDR3 nucleotides: TGTGCCAGCAGTTTGTACACACCAAACACTGAAGCTTTCTTT.

This clone was observed a single time. The J gene is TRBJ1-1, the V gene TRBV18; no reliable D call. The CDR3 extends over 11 amino acids. V shed 3 bases and J shed 5 bases, with 4 bases lying between them. CDR1 and CDR2 (germline): KGHSH, LQKENI. The DNA for the CDR3 is TGTGCCAGCTCACCGGAGACTGAAGCTTTCTTT. The encoded protein is CASSPETEAFF. The full variable domain, with the rest looked up from reference TRBV18 and TRBJ1-1, is NAGVMQNPRHLVRRRGQEARLRCSPMKGHSHVYWYRQLPEEGLKFMVYLQKENIIDESGMPKERFSAEFPKEGPSILRIQQVVRGDSAAYFCASSPETEAFFGQGTRLTVV.

V and J are TRBV7-2 and TRBJ1-6; 8 nucleotides align to TRBD1. The CDR3 covers 15 residues. From germline, CDR1 is SGHTA and CDR2 FQGNSA. V shed 4 bases, J shed 14 bases, and the junction held 13 bases outside the gene matches. CDR3 amino acids: CASSSPGQALGALHF. The CDR3 DNA sequence: TGTGCCAGCAGCTCGCCGGGACAGGCTTTGGGTGCCCTCCACTTT.

As regards this clone: Compared with germline, one end of the junction differs, possibly owing to a read error. V usage is TRBV13 and J usage is TRBJ2-3, with TRBD2 as a possible D gene (7 bases). The germline gives CDR1 PRHDT, CDR2 FYEKMQ (reference sequence). The CDR3 runs 14 residues. The CDR3 bases are TGTGCCAGCAGCCTAGGGGGGGCCACAGATACGCAGTATTTT. Protein sequence: CASSLGGATDTQYF.

The rearrangement joins TRBV4-1 to TRBJ2-1; 8 positions agree with TRBD2. The germline V gene encodes CDR1 MGHRA and CDR2 YSYEKL. The CDR3 is made up of 15 amino acids. J gave up 3 bases and V 1 base, and 2 bases lay outside the gene matches. The CDR3 spells CASSQGTSRYNEQFF. Here the CDR3 DNA reads TGCGCCAGCAGCCAAGGGACTAGCCGCTACAATGAGCAGTTCTTC.

This chain joins TRBV29-1 and TRBJ2-3, with D perhaps TRBD1 (6 bases). This CDR3 has 14 amino acids. V gave up 1 base and J gave up 9 bases, with 17 bases separating them. Germline values: CDR1 SQVTM, CDR2 ANQGSEA. The CDR3 loop is CSVEGTSVGGTQYF. CDR3 coding DNA: TGCAGCGTTGAAGGGACTTCCGTTGGGGGCACGCAGTATTTT.

The CDR3 sequence: CATTSGSQETQYF. Here the CDR3 DNA reads TGTGCCACCACTAGCGGGAGTCAGGAGACCCAGTACTTC. V gene TRBV24-1 combines with J gene TRBJ2-5; TRBD2 matches 10 bases. Germline CDR1 reads KGHDR; CDR2 reads SFDVKD. The CDR3 loop spans 13 amino acids. Trimming cost V 8 bases and J 5 bases; bases outside gene matches: 4.

V gene TRBV5-1 combines with J gene TRBJ2-1; 8 bases agree with TRBD2. The ends lost 4 bases at V and 3 bases at J; junction bases unmatched: 9. The CDR3 is 16 residues long. CDR1 and CDR2 (germline): SGHRS, YFSETQ. CDR3 in DNA: TGCGCCAGCAGCATCACTACTAGCGGCCTCTACAATGAGCAGTTCTTC. Translation gives CASSITTSGLYNEQFF. Full variable domain (rest looked up from reference TRBV5-1 and TRBJ2-1): KAGVTQTPRYLIKTRGQQVTLSCSPISGHRSVSWYQQTPGQGLQFLFEYFSETQRNKGNFPGRFSGRQFSNSRSEMNVSTLELGDSALYLCASSITTSGLYNEQFFGPGTRLTVL.

The J gene is TRBJ1-5, the V gene TRBV19; 8 bases align to TRBD1. The germline gives CDR1 LNHDA, CDR2 SQIVND (reference sequence). V trimming: 6 bases; J trimming: 3 bases; junction bases outside the gene matches: 7. CDR3 length: 15 residues. The CDR3 coding sequence is TGTGCCAGTAGACCAGACAGGGGATACAATCAGCCCCAGCATTTT. Translating it yields CASRPDRGYNQPQHF.